A single sample is the source of the 5 T cell receptor beta chains below, sequenced in a study of regulatory T cells in long-lasting Graves disease. Time point indicated: newly diagnosed GD, antithyroid drugs for less than 3 months. The TCR library was made from RNA that had been extracted from PBMCs in TRIzol. Investigators prepared the TCR beta libraries by applying iRepertoire HTBI primers and Arm-PCR of CDR3 regions. MiXCR was run by TCRdb on the multiplex PCR reads, yielding one entry per CDR3 protein. The data hold hundreds of thousands of distinct CDR3 sequences, with roughly 16% observed a single time. These same records also appear under a second study, on T cells in Graves' hyperthyroidism and ophthalmopathy.

The material sequenced was peripheral blood mononuclear cells (PBMCs), taken at new diagnosis, from a patient treated with antithyroid drugs. These receptors were obtained from a woman in her 30s with Graves disease.

This clonotype was observed at least ten times. This rearrangement joins TRBV6-1 to TRBJ1-6, with no clear D. CDR1 and CDR2 (germline): MNHNS, SASEGT. This CDR3 spans 12 amino acids. Trimming shortened V by 6 bases and J by 12 bases, and 12 bases separated the two germline ends. The CDR3 is CASSTGWGPLHF. For the CDR3, the DNA is TGTGCCAGCAGCACGGGGTGGGGACCCCTCCACTTT.

The chain employs TRBV5-1 and TRBJ1-3; no reliable D call. The V gene's germline CDR1 is SGHRS and CDR2 YFSETQ. CDR3 size: 14 residues. V was clipped by 4 bases and J by 2 bases, with 10 bases between them. CDR3 in amino acids: CASSTLAPGNTIYF. The CDR3 DNA reads as TGCGCCAGCAGCACCCTCGCACCTGGAAACACCATATATTTT.

This chain joins TRBV3-1 and TRBJ2-1, with D perhaps TRBD2 (5 bases). The CDR3 runs to 16 residues. Trimming pared 1 base from V and 0 bases from J, leaving 10 bases between. Germline lookup yields CDR1 LGHDT and CDR2 YNNKEL (reference sequence). CDR3 residues: CASSQGLASSYNEQFF. For the CDR3, the DNA is TGTGCCAGCAGCCAAGGTTTAGCGAGCTCCTACAATGAGCAGTTCTTC.

The J gene is TRBJ2-1, the V gene TRBV3-1; 9 bases fit TRBD1. The DNA matches TRBJ2-5 better at its end, which makes the J call doubtful. CDR3 length equals 15 residues. Germline CDR1 and CDR2: LGHDT and YNNKEL (reference sequence). CDR3 protein: CASSRTGDRRETQYF. CDR3 bases: TGTGCCAGCAGCCGGACAGGGGATCGAAGAGAGACCCAGTACTTC.

As for this clonotype: The germline gene is not matched at one end of the junction; a read error may be the cause. The chain is built from TRBV7-9 and TRBJ2-6, with TRBD1 as a possible D gene (5 bases). Germline CDR1 is SEHNR and CDR2 is FQNEAQ (reference sequence). The CDR3 covers 14 residues. CDR3 nucleotides: TGTGCCAGCAGCCAAACGACTGGGGCCAACGTCCCGACTTTC. Its translation is CASSQTTGANVPTF.